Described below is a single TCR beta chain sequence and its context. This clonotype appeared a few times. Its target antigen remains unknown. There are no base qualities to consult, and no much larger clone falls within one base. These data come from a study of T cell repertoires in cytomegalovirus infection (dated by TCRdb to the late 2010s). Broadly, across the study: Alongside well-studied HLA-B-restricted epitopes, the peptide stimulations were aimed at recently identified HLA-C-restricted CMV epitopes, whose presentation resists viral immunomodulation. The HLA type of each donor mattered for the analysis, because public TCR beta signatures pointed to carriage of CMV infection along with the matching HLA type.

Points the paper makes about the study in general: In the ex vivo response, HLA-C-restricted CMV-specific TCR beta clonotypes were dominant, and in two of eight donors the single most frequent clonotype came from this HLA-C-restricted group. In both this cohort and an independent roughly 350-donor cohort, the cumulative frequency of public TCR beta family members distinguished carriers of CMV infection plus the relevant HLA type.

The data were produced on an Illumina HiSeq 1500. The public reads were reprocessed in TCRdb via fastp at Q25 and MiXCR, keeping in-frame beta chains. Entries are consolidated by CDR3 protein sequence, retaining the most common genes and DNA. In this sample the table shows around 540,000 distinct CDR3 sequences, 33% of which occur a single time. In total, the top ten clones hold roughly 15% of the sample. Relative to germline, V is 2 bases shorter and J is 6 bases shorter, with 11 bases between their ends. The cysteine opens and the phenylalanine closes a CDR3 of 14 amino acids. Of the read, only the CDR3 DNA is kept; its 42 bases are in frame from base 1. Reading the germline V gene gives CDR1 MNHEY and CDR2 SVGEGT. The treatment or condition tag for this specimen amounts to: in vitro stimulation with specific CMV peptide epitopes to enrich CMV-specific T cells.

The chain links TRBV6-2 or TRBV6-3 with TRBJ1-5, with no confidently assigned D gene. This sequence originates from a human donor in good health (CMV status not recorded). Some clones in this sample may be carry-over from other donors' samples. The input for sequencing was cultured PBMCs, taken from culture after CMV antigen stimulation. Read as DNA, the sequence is TGTGCCAGCAGTTACGGGGTCTTAGCTCAGCCCCAGCATTTT. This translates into CASSYGVLAQPQHF.